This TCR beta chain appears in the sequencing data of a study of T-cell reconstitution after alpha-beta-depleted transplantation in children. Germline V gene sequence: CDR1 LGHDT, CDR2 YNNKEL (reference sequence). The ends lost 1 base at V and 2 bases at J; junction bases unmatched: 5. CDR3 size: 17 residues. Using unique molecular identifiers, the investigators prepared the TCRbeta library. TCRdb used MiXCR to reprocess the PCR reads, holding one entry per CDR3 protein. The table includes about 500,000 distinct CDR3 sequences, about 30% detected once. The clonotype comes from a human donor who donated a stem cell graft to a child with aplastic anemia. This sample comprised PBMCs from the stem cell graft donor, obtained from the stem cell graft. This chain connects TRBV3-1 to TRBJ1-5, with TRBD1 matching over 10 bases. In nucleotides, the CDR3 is TGTGCCAGCAGCCAAGGACAGGGGGCTTGGGGCAATCAGCCCCAGCATTTT. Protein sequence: CASSQGQGAWGNQPQHF.